This T cell receptor beta chain was found in a study of PD-1 blockade in mismatch repair-deficient tumors. Overall study: Enrolled about 2012-2016, patients had progressing, pretreated mismatch repair-deficient cancers of 12 to 13 types.

TCRdb's table, derived via immunoSEQ multiplex PCR, lists solely in-frame clones and lacks some. Among some 48,000 clones, roughly 80% were seen once, and the ten largest hold roughly 8%. This clone has just one count. The antigen remains unidentified. All patients were mismatch repair deficient, assessed by either PCR or immunohistochemistry. Study-level findings and limits: Rapid post-treatment expansion, then contraction, generally preceding radiologic response, marked tumor-resident clones.

The TCR originated in an adult with mismatch repair-deficient cancer. Here the sequenced sample was peripheral blood, taken more than 19 weeks after starting pembrolizumab.

CDR3 nucleotides: TGTGCCAGCAGCTCCGCACTAGCGGGAGGCACAGATACGCAGTATTTT. Translated: CASSSALAGGTDTQYF. V gene TRBV5-4 combines with J gene TRBJ2-3, with TRBD2 matching over 11 bases. Germline V gene data show CDR1 as SGHNT and CDR2 as YYREEE (reference sequence). This CDR3 comprises 16 residues. Trimming cost V 3 bases and J 1 base; bases outside gene matches: 4.